The clone carrying this T cell receptor beta chain was observed a few times. This entry belongs to a study of blood T cell repertoires in COVID-19. Whole-study context: Nucleic acid was either cDNA or gDNA, and it came from T cells, B-cell-depleted T cells, or PBMCs.

The authors' processing: The authors estimated nucleated cell counts from reference gene primer amplification. This table comes from immunoSEQ multiplex PCR, and its TCRdb copy is limited to in-frame clones, with some not included. The V and J calls and clone size come from that table; D and trimming were worked out from the DNA. Among about 480,000 clones listed, roughly 89% were seen once. Patients in Seattle were enrolled during active infection, then followed longitudinally. The TCR was taken from a man younger than 30 with COVID-19, enrolled during active disease. The sequencing input was peripheral blood.

The CDR3 loop reads CASSLGDRTANYGYTF. CDR3 nucleotides: TGTGCCAGCAGCTTAGGGGACAGGACGGCTAACTATGGCTACACCTTC. The V gene is TRBV7-9, the J gene TRBJ1-2, with 8 bases aligning to TRBD1. Germline V gene sequence: CDR1 SEHNR, CDR2 FQNEAQ (reference sequence). The CDR3 contains 16 residues. V trimming: 1 base; J trimming: 0 bases; junction bases outside the gene matches: 4.